This T cell receptor (beta chain) was recovered during a study of T cells in women clearing cervical HPV infection. As for the study in general: Controls' single incident HPV16 infection cleared within 12 months without precancer. Blood came at first lesion visit for cases, post-clearance for controls. Cases' blood sampling followed lesion detection by median around 150 days (90 to 200).

Points on this clone: What it binds is unknown. The missing CDR3 end, 3 residues past where the read stops, is filled in from the germline J gene. Other DNA sequences from this sample encode an identical CDR3 as well.

The repertoire was sequenced with immunoSEQ multiplex PCR; TCRdb's copy has only in-frame clones and lacks some. The sample includes approximately 37,000 clones. The ends were cut back, 2 bases at V and 4 bases at J, with 13 bases in the middle. This CDR3 is 15 amino acids long. Looked up from germline, CDR1 is SGHTA and CDR2 is FQGTGA. General study findings and limits: Effector/memory and HPV-specific T cells were not isolated, and association timing is unknown.

This chain links TRBV7-3 with TRBJ2-3; D possibly corresponds to TRBD1 (7 bases). The sequence came from a woman aged 18 to 75 with a cervical HPV16 infection that either progressed to CIN3+ or cleared (not recorded which). The sequencing sample was made of blood buffy coat. The CDR3 sequence: CASSLGGGGADTQYF. The DNA read from the CDR3 is TGTGCCAGCAGCTTAGGAGGGGGCGGCGCAGATACG.